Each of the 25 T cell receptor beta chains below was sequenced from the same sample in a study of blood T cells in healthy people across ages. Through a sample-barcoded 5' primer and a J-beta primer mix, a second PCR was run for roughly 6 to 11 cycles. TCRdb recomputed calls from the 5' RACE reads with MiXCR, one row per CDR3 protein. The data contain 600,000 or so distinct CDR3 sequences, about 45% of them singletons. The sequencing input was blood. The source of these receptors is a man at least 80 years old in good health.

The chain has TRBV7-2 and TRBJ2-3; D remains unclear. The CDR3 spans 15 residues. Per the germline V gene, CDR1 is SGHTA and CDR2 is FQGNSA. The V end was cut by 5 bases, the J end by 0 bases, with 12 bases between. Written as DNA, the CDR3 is TGTGCCAGCAGCCACGGGCGGCTTAGCACAGATACGCAGTATTTT. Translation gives CASSHGRLSTDTQYF.

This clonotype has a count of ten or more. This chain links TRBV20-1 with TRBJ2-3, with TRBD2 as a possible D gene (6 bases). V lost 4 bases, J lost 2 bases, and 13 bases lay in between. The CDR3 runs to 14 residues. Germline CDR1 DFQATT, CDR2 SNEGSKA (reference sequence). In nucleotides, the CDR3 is TGCAGTGCTAACGTCGCGGGGTCCACAGATACGCAGTATTTT. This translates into CSANVAGSTDTQYF.

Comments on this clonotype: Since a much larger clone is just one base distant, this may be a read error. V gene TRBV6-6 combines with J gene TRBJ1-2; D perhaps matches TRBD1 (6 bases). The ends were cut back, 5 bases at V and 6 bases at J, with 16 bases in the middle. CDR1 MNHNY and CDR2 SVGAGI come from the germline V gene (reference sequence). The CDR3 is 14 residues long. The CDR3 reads CASSALQGVDGYTF. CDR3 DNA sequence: TGTGCCAGCAGTGCCCTACAGGGAGTAGATGGCTACACCTTC.

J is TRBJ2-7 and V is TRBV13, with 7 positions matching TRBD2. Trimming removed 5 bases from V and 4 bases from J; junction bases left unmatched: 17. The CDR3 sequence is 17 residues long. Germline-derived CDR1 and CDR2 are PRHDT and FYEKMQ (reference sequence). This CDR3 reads CASSPQAGAGSEYEQYF. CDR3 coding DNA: TGTGCCAGCAGCCCACAGGCAGGAGCGGGGAGCGAGTACGAGCAGTACTTC.

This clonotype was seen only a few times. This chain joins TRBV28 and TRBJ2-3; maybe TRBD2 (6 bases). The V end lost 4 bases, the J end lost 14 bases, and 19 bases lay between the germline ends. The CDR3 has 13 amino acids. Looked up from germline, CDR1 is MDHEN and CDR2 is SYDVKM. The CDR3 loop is CASSSRPLRERYF. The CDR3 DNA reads TGTGCCAGCAGTTCCCGACCCCTTCGGGAGAGGTATTTT.

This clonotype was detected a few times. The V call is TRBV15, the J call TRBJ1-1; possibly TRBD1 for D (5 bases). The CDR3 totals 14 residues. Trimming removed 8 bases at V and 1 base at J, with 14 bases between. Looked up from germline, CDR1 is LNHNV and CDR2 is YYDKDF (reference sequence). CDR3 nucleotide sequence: TGTGCCACCGCCCCGCAGGGATGGAACACTGAAGCTTTCTTT. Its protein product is CATAPQGWNTEAFF.

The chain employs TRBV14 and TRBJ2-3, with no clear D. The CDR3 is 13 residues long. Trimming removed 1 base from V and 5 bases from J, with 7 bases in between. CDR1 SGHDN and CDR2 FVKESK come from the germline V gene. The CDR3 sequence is CASSQGSIDTQYF. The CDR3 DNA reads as TGTGCCAGCAGCCAAGGGAGTATAGATACGCAGTATTTT.

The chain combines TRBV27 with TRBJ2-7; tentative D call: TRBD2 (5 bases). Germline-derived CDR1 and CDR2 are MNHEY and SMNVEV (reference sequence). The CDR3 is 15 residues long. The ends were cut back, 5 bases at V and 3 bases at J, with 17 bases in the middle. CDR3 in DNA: TGTGCCAGCAGTCCGTACGGGGAGCCAATCTACGAGCAGTACTTC. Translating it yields CASSPYGEPIYEQYF.

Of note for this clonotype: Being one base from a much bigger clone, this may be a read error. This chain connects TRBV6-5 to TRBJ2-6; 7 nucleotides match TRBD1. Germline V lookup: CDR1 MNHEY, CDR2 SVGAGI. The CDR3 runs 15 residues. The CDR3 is CASSKTGSGADVLTF. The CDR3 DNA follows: TGTGCCAGCAGCAAGACAGGGTCTGGGGCCGACGTCCTGACTTTC.

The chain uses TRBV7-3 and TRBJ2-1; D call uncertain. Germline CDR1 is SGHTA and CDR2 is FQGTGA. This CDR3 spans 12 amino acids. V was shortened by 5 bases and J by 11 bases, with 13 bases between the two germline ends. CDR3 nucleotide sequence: TGTGCCAGCAGCATCCCTCCAGGTCAGCAGTTCTTC. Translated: CASSIPPGQQFF. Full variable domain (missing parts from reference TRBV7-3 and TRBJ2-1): GAGVSQTPSNKVTEKGKYVELRCDPISGHTALYWYRQSLGQGPEFLIYFQGTGAADDSGLPNDRFFAVRPEGSVSTLKIQRTERGDSAVYLCASSIPPGQQFFGPGTRLTVL.

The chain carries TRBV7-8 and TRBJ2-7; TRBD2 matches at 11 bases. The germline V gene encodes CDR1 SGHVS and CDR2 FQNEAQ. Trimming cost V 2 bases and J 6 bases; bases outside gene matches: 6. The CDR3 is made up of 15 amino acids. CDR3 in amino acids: CASSLLLAGVREQYF. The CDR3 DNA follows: TGTGCCAGCAGCTTATTACTAGCGGGAGTTCGCGAGCAGTACTTC.

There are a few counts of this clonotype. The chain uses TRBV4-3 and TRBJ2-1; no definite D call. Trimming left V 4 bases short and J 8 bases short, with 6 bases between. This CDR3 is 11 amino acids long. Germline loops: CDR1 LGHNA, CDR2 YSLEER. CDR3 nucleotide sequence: TGCGCCAGCAGCCCCGTTTATGAGCAGTTCTTC. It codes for CASSPVYEQFF.

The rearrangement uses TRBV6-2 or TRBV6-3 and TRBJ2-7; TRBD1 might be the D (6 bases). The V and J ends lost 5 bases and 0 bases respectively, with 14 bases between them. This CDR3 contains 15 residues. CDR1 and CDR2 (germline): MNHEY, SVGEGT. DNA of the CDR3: TGTGCCAGCAGTCCCGGACAGTCTAGCTCCTACGAGCAGTACTTC. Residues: CASSPGQSSSYEQYF.

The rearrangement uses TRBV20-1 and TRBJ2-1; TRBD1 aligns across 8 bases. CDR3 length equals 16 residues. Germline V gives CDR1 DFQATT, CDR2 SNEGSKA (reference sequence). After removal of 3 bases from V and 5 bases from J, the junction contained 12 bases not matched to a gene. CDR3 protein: CSASVTLQGVNNEQFF. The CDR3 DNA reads TGCAGTGCTAGCGTTACCCTACAGGGGGTGAACAATGAGCAGTTCTTC.

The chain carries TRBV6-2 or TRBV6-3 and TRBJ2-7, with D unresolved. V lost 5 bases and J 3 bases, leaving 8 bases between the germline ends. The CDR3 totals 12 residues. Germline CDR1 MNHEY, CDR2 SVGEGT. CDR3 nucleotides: TGTGCCAGCAGTCGAGTACTCTACGAGCAGTACTTC. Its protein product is CASSRVLYEQYF.

This CDR3 is CATTVGHNTEAFF. CDR3 nucleotide sequence: TGTGCCACCACAGTCGGGCACAACACTGAAGCTTTCTTT. V usage is TRBV3-1 and J usage is TRBJ1-1; D is undetermined. The CDR3 is 13 amino acids. The V end was cut by 10 bases, the J end by 2 bases, with 14 bases between. Germline loops: CDR1 LGHDT, CDR2 YNNKEL (reference sequence). Filled out from reference TRBV3-1 and TRBJ1-1, the complete variable domain reads DTAVSQTPKYLVTQMGNDKSIKCEQNLGHDTMYWYKQDSKKFLKIMFSYNNKELIINETVPNRFSPKSPDKAHLNLHINSLELGDSAVYFCATTVGHNTEAFFGQGTRLTVV.

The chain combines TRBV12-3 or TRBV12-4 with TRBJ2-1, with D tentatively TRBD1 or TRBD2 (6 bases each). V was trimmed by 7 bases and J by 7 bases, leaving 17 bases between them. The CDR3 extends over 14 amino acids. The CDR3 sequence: CASNTITGTNEQFF. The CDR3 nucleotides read TGTGCCAGCAACACTATTACAGGGACTAATGAGCAGTTCTTC.

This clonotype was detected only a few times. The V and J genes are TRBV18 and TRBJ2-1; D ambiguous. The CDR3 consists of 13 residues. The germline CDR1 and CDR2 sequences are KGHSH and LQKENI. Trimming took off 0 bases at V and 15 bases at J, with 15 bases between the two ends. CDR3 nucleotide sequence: TGTGCCAGCTCACCACCGACGGAGTCCCCCGCGTTCTTC. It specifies CASSPPTESPAFF.

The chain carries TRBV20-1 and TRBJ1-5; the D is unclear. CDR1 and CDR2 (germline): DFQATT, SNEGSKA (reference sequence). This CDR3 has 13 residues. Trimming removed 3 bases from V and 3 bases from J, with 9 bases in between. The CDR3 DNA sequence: TGCAGTGCTAGGGCAGATGACAATCAGCCCCAGCATTTT. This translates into CSARADDNQPQHF.

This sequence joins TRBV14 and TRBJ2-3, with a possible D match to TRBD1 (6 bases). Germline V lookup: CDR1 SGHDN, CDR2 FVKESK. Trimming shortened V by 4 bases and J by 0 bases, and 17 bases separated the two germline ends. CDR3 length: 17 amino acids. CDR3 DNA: TGTGCCAGCAGCCCGCTCAGGACAGATGCTAGCACAGATACGCAGTATTTT. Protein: CASSPLRTDASTDTQYF.

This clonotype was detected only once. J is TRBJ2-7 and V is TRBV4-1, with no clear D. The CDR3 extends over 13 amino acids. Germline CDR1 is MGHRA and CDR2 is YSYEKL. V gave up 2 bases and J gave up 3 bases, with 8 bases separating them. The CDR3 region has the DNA TGCGCCAGCAGCCAACAGGCGAACTACGAGCAGTACTTC. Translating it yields CASSQQANYEQYF.

DNA of the CDR3: TGTGCCAGCAGCTTACGGGGACGAGGGAGCGGGGGCCAAGAGACCCAGTACTTC. Its protein is CASSLRGRGSGGQETQYF. The chain has TRBV7-3 and TRBJ2-5; the match to TRBD2 covers 8 bases. This CDR3 has 18 amino acids. CDR1 SGHTA and CDR2 FQGTGA come from the germline V gene. With V trimmed by 2 bases and J by 1 base, 12 bases remained unmatched.

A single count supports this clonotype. For the CDR3, the DNA is TGTGCCAGCAGCTTAGAAGGATGGGGACAGAGTTCCTACGAGCAGTACTTC. This sequence encodes CASSLEGWGQSSYEQYF. The chain uses TRBV7-2 and TRBJ2-7; 7 bases map to TRBD1. Germline-derived CDR1 and CDR2 are SGHTA and FQGNSA. J was trimmed by 1 base and V by 1 base; bases with no gene match: 10. There are 17 residues in the CDR3.

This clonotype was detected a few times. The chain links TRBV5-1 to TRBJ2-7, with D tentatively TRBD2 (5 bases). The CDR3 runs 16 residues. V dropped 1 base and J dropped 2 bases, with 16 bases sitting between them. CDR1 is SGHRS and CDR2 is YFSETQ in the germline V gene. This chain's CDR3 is CASSLSSRTDPYEQYF. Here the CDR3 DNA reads TGCGCCAGCAGCTTGTCCTCCCGGACTGATCCCTACGAGCAGTACTTC.

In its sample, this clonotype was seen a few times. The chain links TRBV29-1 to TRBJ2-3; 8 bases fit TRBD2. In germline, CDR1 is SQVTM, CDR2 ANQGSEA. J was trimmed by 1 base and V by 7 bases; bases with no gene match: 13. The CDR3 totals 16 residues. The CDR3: CSGFGAAREGTDTQYF. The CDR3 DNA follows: TGCAGCGGGTTCGGGGCGGCGCGGGAGGGCACAGATACGCAGTATTTT.